This T cell receptor (beta chain) was identified during a study of shared clonotypes between healthy human individuals. Regarding this clone: Antigen: not known.

Terminally differentiated effector memory CD45RA+ cells were excluded by CCR7 positive selection of CD45RO-negative cells. Regarding the study as a whole: With a few donors compared, around 5% of naive CD4 clonotypes were shared.

Every subset had its genomic DNA shared out evenly among several immunoSEQ plates. Measured with immunoSEQ multiplex PCR; TCRdb has only the in-frame clones, and not every one. The sample includes some 2 million clones, about 95% of them seen just once. V dropped 4 bases and J dropped 1 base, with 11 bases sitting between them. The length of the CDR3 is 13 residues. CDR1 is SQVTM, CDR2 ANQGSEA, per germline. Specimen: naive CD8+ T cells sorted from blood. This chain connects TRBV29-1 to TRBJ2-7, with D perhaps matching TRBD2 (5 bases). This sequence originates from a man younger than 30 in good health. The CDR3 coding sequence is TGCAGCGTTGTTTTAGGACTTTCCTACGAGCAGTACTTC. Its protein product is CSVVLGLSYEQYF.